These 27 T cell receptor beta chains originate from one sample sequenced in a study of T cells in localized non-small cell lung cancer. The protocol was immunoSEQ multiplex PCR, while the TCRdb copy is restricted to in-frame clones and leaves out a portion. The repertoire holds 70,000 to 75,000 clones, less than 85% seen once, with 1.3% in the top ten. Sample: peripheral blood, taken before any cancer treatment. These receptors came from an older female donor with stage I lung adenocarcinoma.

This sequence joins TRBV18 and TRBJ1-1; D remains unclear. Per germline, CDR1 KGHSH and CDR2 LQKENI. The CDR3 covers 12 residues. Trimming left V 5 bases short and J 7 bases short, with 11 bases between. The chain's CDR3 is CASSEWLSEAFF. The CDR3, as DNA: TGTGCCAGCTCAGAGTGGTTGAGTGAAGCTTTCTTT.

V gene TRBV5-1 combines with J gene TRBJ1-2; D remains unclear. V was clipped by 4 bases and J by 7 bases, with 17 bases between them. This CDR3 is 14 amino acids long. CDR1 and CDR2 (germline): SGHRS, YFSETQ. The CDR3 region has the DNA TGCGCCAGCAGCCAACGGGGTACGGCGTCTGGCTACACCTTC. Translation: CASSQRGTASGYTF.

This clone was found many times. V is TRBV9 and J is TRBJ1-2, with 7 bases lining up with TRBD1. CDR1 SGDLS and CDR2 YYNGEE come from the germline V gene. The ends lost 3 bases at V and 2 bases at J; junction bases unmatched: 19. The CDR3 runs 19 residues. CDR3 in amino acids: CASSANRDRNLRSNYGYTF. CDR3 nucleotides: TGTGCCAGCAGCGCGAACCGGGACAGAAACTTACGGTCCAACTATGGCTACACCTTC. The variable domain in full, with the rest retrieved from reference TRBV9 and TRBJ1-2, is DSGVTQTPKHLITATGQRVTLRCSPRSGDLSVYWYQQSLDQGLQFLIQYYNGEERAKGNILERFSAQQFPDLHSELNLSSLELGDSALYFCASSANRDRNLRSNYGYTFGSGTRLTVV.

The chain joins TRBV28 to TRBJ2-7; D is unclear. The length of the CDR3 is 15 residues. Germline-derived CDR1 and CDR2 are MDHEN and SYDVKM. The ends were cut back, 5 bases at V and 2 bases at J, with 16 bases in the middle. In DNA, the CDR3 is TGTGCCAGCAGTCTTGGCTCTGCGGCCGCCTACGAGCAGTACTTC. Translated, it gives CASSLGSAAAYEQYF.

J is TRBJ2-1 and V is TRBV18; D unclear. The germline V and J ends were trimmed by 3 bases and 0 bases, with 9 bases remaining between them. Germline V gene sequence: CDR1 KGHSH, CDR2 LQKENI. This CDR3 is built from 15 residues. CDR3 in amino acids: CASSPAGDSYNEQFF. The CDR3 DNA follows: TGTGCCAGCTCACCCGCTGGGGACTCCTACAATGAGCAGTTCTTC.

J is TRBJ1-2 and V is TRBV29-1; the D is unclear. Trimming left V 3 bases short and J 8 bases short, with 7 bases between. Per the germline V gene, CDR1 is SQVTM and CDR2 is ANQGSEA. The CDR3 extends over 10 amino acids. The CDR3 sequence is CSVEGGGYTF. CDR3 in DNA: TGCAGCGTTGAGGGTGGAGGCTACACCTTC.

The rearrangement joins TRBV5-1 to TRBJ1-2; 7 nucleotides align to TRBD1. Germline-derived CDR1 and CDR2 are SGHRS and YFSETQ. The CDR3 loop spans 13 amino acids. V lost 6 bases to trimming and J lost 2 bases; unmatched junction nucleotides: 4. Here the CDR3 reads CASMGQPNYGYTF. The CDR3 DNA reads as TGCGCCAGCATGGGACAGCCCAACTATGGCTACACCTTC.

The sample holds a few counts of this clone. V is TRBV6-1 and J is TRBJ1-5; D not certain. CDR1 and CDR2 from the germline V gene are MNHNS and SASEGT. The V gene lost 11 bases and the J gene lost 4 bases, with 15 bases spanning the gap. CDR3 length equals 13 residues. For the CDR3, the DNA is TGTGCCTGTGGCCTTCTTAGGAATCAGCCCCAGCATTTT. Protein: CACGLLRNQPQHF.

The chain recombines TRBV5-8 with TRBJ1-3, with D possibly being TRBD1 (5 bases). Germline V gives CDR1 SGHTS, CDR2 YDEGEE. This CDR3 contains 16 residues. Trimming stripped 0 bases from V and 0 bases from J, with 10 bases between. This CDR3 reads CASSLVGGSSGNTIYF. CDR3 coding DNA: TGTGCCAGCAGCTTGGTTGGGGGAAGCTCTGGAAACACCATATATTTT.

This clone was recorded once. This CDR3 reads CASKRGLGEKLFF. DNA of the CDR3: TGTGCCAGCAAAAGGGGATTGGGAGAAAAACTGTTTTTT. The chain is built from TRBV6-5 and TRBJ1-4; D is perhaps TRBD1 (5 bases). The CDR3 totals 13 residues. The germline gives CDR1 MNHEY, CDR2 SVGAGI. Trimming pared 7 bases from V and 8 bases from J, leaving 14 bases between.

The chain couples TRBV7-9 to TRBJ2-1, with 9 nucleotides matching TRBD1. Germline V gives CDR1 SEHNR, CDR2 FQNEAQ (reference sequence). The CDR3 runs to 17 residues. Losses at the gene ends were 1 base for V and 3 bases for J; bases not matched to a gene: 7. The CDR3 spells CASSLGRGQGGYNEQFF. The CDR3 DNA sequence: TGTGCCAGCAGCTTAGGTAGGGGACAGGGAGGCTACAATGAGCAGTTCTTC.

The chain is built from TRBV6-1 and TRBJ2-2, with D perhaps matching TRBD1 (6 bases). V lost 11 bases and J 6 bases, leaving 22 bases between the germline ends. The CDR3 runs 15 residues. From germline, CDR1 is MNHNS and CDR2 SASEGT. Written as DNA, the CDR3 is TGTGCCCTAAAGTCCGGGACACAACCGGCCGGGGAGCTGTTTTTT. It encodes CALKSGTQPAGELFF.

This sequence joins TRBV7-9 and TRBJ2-3; the match to TRBD1 covers 7 bases. This CDR3 region has 14 residues. Germline V gene sequence: CDR1 SEHNR, CDR2 FQNEAQ (reference sequence). J gave up 6 bases and V 1 base, and 4 bases lay outside the gene matches. CDR3 loop: CASSLGTGSDTQYF. CDR3 in DNA: TGTGCCAGCAGCTTAGGGACAGGTTCCGATACGCAGTATTTT.

The chain has TRBV2 and TRBJ2-4; 14 bases fit TRBD2. The V gene end was trimmed by 6 bases and the J gene end by 0 bases; junction bases not matched to a gene: 7. The V gene's germline CDR1 is SNHLY and CDR2 FYNNEI. The length of the CDR3 is 18 residues. The CDR3 bases are TGTGCCAGCAGGCTGACTAGCGGGGGGGCTTTAGCCAAAAACATTCAGTACTTC. Protein sequence: CASRLTSGGALAKNIQYF.

The rearrangement uses TRBV11-2 and TRBJ1-6, with 8 bases matching TRBD1. Germline V gives CDR1 SGHAT, CDR2 FQNNGV. Losses at the gene ends were 6 bases for V and 5 bases for J; bases not matched to a gene: 6. This CDR3 region has 15 residues. CDR3 sequence: CASSLRQGNNSPLHF. The CDR3 nucleotides read TGTGCCAGCAGTCTTAGACAGGGGAATAATTCACCCCTCCACTTT.

V and J are TRBV10-3 and TRBJ2-5; 10 bases fit TRBD2. This CDR3 is 13 amino acids long. In germline, CDR1 is ENHRY, CDR2 SYGVKD. The V segment lost 8 bases and the J segment 4 bases; nucleotides outside the gene matches: 4. CDR3 sequence: CAIASGGGETQYF. The CDR3 DNA reads TGTGCCATCGCTAGCGGGGGAGGAGAGACCCAGTACTTC.

CDR3 in DNA: TGTGCCAGTAGGTTAAGACCCGGGACAGGGCTTTCTGGGGCCAACGTCCTGACTTTC. This gives the protein CASRLRPGTGLSGANVLTF. The chain couples TRBV19 to TRBJ2-6, with 9 bases matching TRBD1. V gave up 6 bases and J gave up 1 base; unmatched junction bases: 13. From germline, CDR1 is LNHDA and CDR2 SQIVND (reference sequence). The CDR3 covers 19 residues.

The gene calls are TRBV28 and TRBJ2-7, with D unclear. Deletions cut 6 bases from V and 6 bases from J, with 12 bases between. Germline V lookup: CDR1 MDHEN, CDR2 SYDVKM. The CDR3 covers 12 residues. Here the CDR3 DNA reads TGTGCCAGCAGCTTACCCTCGGGCGAGCAGTACTTC. It specifies CASSLPSGEQYF. Complete variable domain (other parts from reference TRBV28 and TRBJ2-7): DVKVTQSSRYLVKRTGEKVFLECVQDMDHENMFWYRQDPGLGLRLIYFSYDVKMKEKGDIPEGYSVSREKKERFSLILESASTNQTSMYLCASSLPSGEQYFGPGTRLTVT.

To note about this clone: Other DNA sequences in the same sample also yield this CDR3. The chain recombines TRBV18 with TRBJ2-5; 8 bases are a match to TRBD1. CDR1 and CDR2 (germline): KGHSH, LQKENI. The CDR3 length is 14 residues. J lost 1 base, V lost 2 bases, and 0 bases had no gene match. CDR3 region: CASSPGQGQETQYF. CDR3 nucleotide sequence: TGTGCCAGCTCACCAGGACAGGGCCAAGAGACCCAGTACTTC.

The genes are TRBV5-6 and TRBJ1-2; 7 positions match TRBD1. This CDR3 comprises 15 residues. CDR1 is SGHDT and CDR2 is YYEEEE in the germline V gene. The V gene end was trimmed by 3 bases and the J gene end by 4 bases; junction bases not matched to a gene: 9. The CDR3 bases are TGTGCCAGCAGCTGGCCGGGACAGCCAACCTATGGCTACACCTTC. Translation gives CASSWPGQPTYGYTF.

The V and J genes are TRBV27 and TRBJ2-5; no clear D. The CDR3 spans 15 residues. In germline, CDR1 is MNHEY, CDR2 SMNVEV (reference sequence). Trimming pared 2 bases from V and 1 base from J, leaving 11 bases between. The CDR3 loop is CASSLRTPLQETQYF. The CDR3 bases are TGTGCCAGCAGTTTAAGAACACCGCTCCAAGAGACCCAGTACTTC.

J is TRBJ2-3 and V is TRBV4-3; tentatively, D is TRBD1 (5 bases). V was cut by 0 bases and J by 4 bases, with 8 bases left in between. CDR1 is LGHNA, CDR2 YSLEER, per germline. This CDR3 comprises 14 residues. CDR3 bases: TGCGCCAGCAGCCAAGAGTGGGGCTCAGATACGCAGTATTTT. This codes for CASSQEWGSDTQYF.

The V and J genes are TRBV7-2 and TRBJ2-7; 7 bases match TRBD1. The germline V gene encodes CDR1 SGHTA and CDR2 FQGNSA. Trimming took 3 bases from V and 0 from J; bases not matched to a gene: 5. The CDR3 has 15 amino acids. The CDR3 sequence is CASSLTGTYSYEQYF. The CDR3 region has the DNA TGTGCCAGCAGCTTGACAGGGACCTACTCCTACGAGCAGTACTTC.

The J gene is TRBJ2-3, the V gene TRBV10-2, with D tentatively TRBD2 (7 bases). V was shortened by 10 bases and J by 2 bases, with 22 bases between the two germline ends. The CDR3 spans 16 residues. Germline CDR1 WSHSY, CDR2 SAAADI. This CDR3 reads CATYIRRGGLTDTQYF. The CDR3 DNA is TGCGCCACCTACATTAGGAGGGGGGGCCTCACAGATACGCAGTATTTT.

The chain recombines TRBV29-1 with TRBJ1-1; 9 bases map to TRBD1. CDR1 is SQVTM and CDR2 is ANQGSEA in the germline V gene. The V and J ends lost 6 bases and 3 bases, in that order; junction bases with no gene match: 17. There are 17 residues in the CDR3. CDR3 protein: CSVSNRGTGTSHTEAFF. The DNA of the CDR3 is TGCAGCGTCAGCAATCGAGGGACAGGGACATCACACACTGAAGCTTTCTTT.

The count of this clone is one. V gene TRBV7-6 combines with J gene TRBJ2-7; D is possibly TRBD1 or TRBD2 (6 bases each). The CDR3 has 18 amino acids. Germline CDR1 SGHVS, CDR2 FNYEAQ. Trimming removed 5 bases at V and 3 bases at J, with 26 bases between. The CDR3 nucleotides are TGTGCCAGCAGCCGAACCCCGGGGGCGAACCGAATTAACTACGAGCAGTACTTC. This codes for CASSRTPGANRINYEQYF.

This chain links TRBV9 with TRBJ1-2; 7 bases align to TRBD1. With 0 bases clipped from V and 7 bases from J, the junction kept 9 bases outside the gene matches. Germline CDR1 reads SGDLS; CDR2 reads YYNGEE. The CDR3 totals 15 residues. CDR3 DNA sequence: TGTGCCAGCAGCGTAGGGGAGTGGCAGGGGGTTGGCTACACCTTC. Protein product: CASSVGEWQGVGYTF.